Included here is one TCR beta chain sequence, with context. The junction shows a germline mismatch at one end, possibly a read error. Treatment here: 15 to 20 received Ad26.COV2.S at low or high dose, single or two shots; 5 received placebo; per-sample allocation not given. Sampling was done on day 63 after the first vaccine or placebo injection. This vaccine is an Ad26 vector that expresses the Wuhan-strain SARS-CoV-2 spike. This table comes from immunoSEQ multiplex PCR, and its TCRdb copy is limited to in-frame clones, with some not included. The sample holds hundreds of thousands of clones; roughly nine tenths are singletons and the top ten take approximately 2.5%. This entry is derived from a study of Ad26.COV2.S vaccination and SARS-CoV-2 variants. Study summary: Within the COV1001 Ad26.COV2.S trial arm, the donor was enrolled.

Germline lookup yields CDR1 SSHAT and CDR2 FNYEAQ (reference sequence). CDR3 length equals 14 residues. The sequence derives from a person aged 18-65 years who received the Ad26.COV2.S COVID-19 vaccine or a placebo. Sequences were derived from peripheral blood, sampled in a trial of Ad26.COV2.S vaccine versus placebo. The V call is TRBV7-7, the J call TRBJ2-5, with no clear D. CDR3 amino acids: CASSSASFGETQYF. Written as DNA, the CDR3 is TGTGCTAGCAGCTCAGCGAGTTTTGGCGAGACCCAGTACTTC.